This T cell receptor (beta chain) was obtained from a study of blood T cell repertoires in COVID-19. As for the study in general: T cells, B-cell-depleted T cells, or PBMCs provided the cDNA or gDNA that served as material.

A single count supports this clone. In the source study's methods: It was from reference gene primer amplification that nucleated cell counts were estimated. Repertoires were generated with immunoSEQ multiplex PCR, while TCRdb's copy carries only in-frame clones and drops some. The V and J calls and clone size are taken from that table; D and trimming were inferred from the DNA. This sample carries under 300,000 clones, roughly four fifths of them seen once, and the ten largest clones take roughly 4%. Trimming took off 0 bases at V and 1 base at J, with 13 bases between the two ends. Germline V gene data show CDR1 as MNHEY and CDR2 as SVGAGI. CDR3 size: 16 residues.

J is TRBJ2-7 and V is TRBV6-5, with a possible D match to TRBD1 (6 bases). Specimen: peripheral blood. The receptor was derived from a man in his fifties with acute or convalescent COVID-19. The CDR3 is CASSYSGTSTSYEQYF. CDR3 sequence (DNA): TGTGCCAGCAGTTACTCGGGGACATCCACTTCCTACGAGCAGTACTTC.